The 27 T cell receptor beta chains below come from one sample, sequenced in a study of cytomegalovirus exposure and HLA in healthy donors. Primers: 60 Vbeta forward and 13 Jbeta reverse. Using immunoSEQ multiplex PCR, the repertoire was profiled, and TCRdb retains in-frame clones only, with some absent. The sample carries 70,000 or so clones, just over 85% recorded once. The sequenced material came from PBMCs. Receptor source: a woman in her 30s in good health and CMV-seronegative.

This chain joins TRBV27 and TRBJ1-5; TRBD1 is a possible D gene (5 bases). The ends were cut back, 5 bases at V and 0 bases at J, with 11 bases in the middle. The CDR3 is 15 residues long. Per germline, CDR1 MNHEY and CDR2 SMNVEV (reference sequence). The CDR3 DNA is TGTGCCAGCAGTCCAGGACAAACTAGCAATCAGCCCCAGCATTTT. It is translated as CASSPGQTSNQPQHF.

In this sample, this clone turned up a few times. V gene TRBV10-3 combines with J gene TRBJ2-6; TRBD1 aligns across 11 bases. CDR1 and CDR2 from the germline V gene are ENHRY and SYGVKD. The CDR3 has 18 amino acids. With V trimmed by 0 bases and J by 3 bases, 4 bases remained unmatched. CDR3 protein: CAISESPGQGDGANVLTF. The CDR3, as DNA: TGTGCCATCAGTGAGTCTCCGGGACAGGGGGATGGGGCCAACGTCCTGACTTTC.

The chain couples TRBV27 to TRBJ2-1, with 13 positions matching TRBD2. V was clipped by 5 bases and J by 9 bases; unmatched bases: 19. In germline, CDR1 is MNHEY, CDR2 SMNVEV (reference sequence). This CDR3 has 19 residues. The CDR3 loop is CASSPQGTSGIRTFGEQFF. Written as DNA, the CDR3 is TGTGCCAGCAGTCCGCAAGGGACTAGCGGGATACGGACCTTCGGTGAGCAGTTCTTC.

The chain recombines TRBV10-3 with TRBJ2-3; D possibly corresponds to TRBD2 (5 bases). Germline V gene sequence: CDR1 ENHRY, CDR2 SYGVKD. V was trimmed by 4 bases and J by 0 bases, leaving 5 bases between them. CDR3 length: 13 residues. The chain's CDR3 is CAISGGSTDTQYF. CDR3 DNA sequence: TGTGCCATCAGTGGCGGGAGCACAGATACGCAGTATTTT.

This clone was observed a few times. One end of the junction varies from germline; a read error may be responsible. The gene calls are TRBV7-7 and TRBJ2-6; 7 positions agree with TRBD2. The CDR3 extends over 19 amino acids. CDR1 is SSHAT, CDR2 FNYEAQ, per germline (reference sequence). The CDR3 here is CASSLEVPSGLSGANVLTF. The CDR3 bases are TGTGCTAGCAGCTTAGAGGTCCCTAGCGGACTTTCTGGGGCCAACGTCCTGACTTTC.

The V call is TRBV28, the J call TRBJ1-3; 7 bases fit TRBD1. The V segment lost 6 bases and the J segment 0 bases; nucleotides outside the gene matches: 8. The CDR3 consists of 16 residues. Germline V gene sequence: CDR1 MDHEN, CDR2 SYDVKM. CDR3 DNA: TGTGCCAGCAGGCGGCGACAGGGCCGCTCTGGAAACACCATATATTTT. It translates to CASRRRQGRSGNTIYF.

This clone appeared a single time. The V and J genes are TRBV28 and TRBJ2-1; 7 bases agree with TRBD2. The germline CDR1 and CDR2 sequences are MDHEN and SYDVKM. This CDR3 has 17 residues. After removal of 5 bases from V and 1 base from J, the junction contained 11 bases not matched to a gene. CDR3 bases: TGTGCCAGCAGTCCCCTTTTAGGTAGCGGGTCCTACAATGAGCAGTTCTTC. It encodes CASSPLLGSGSYNEQFF.

The gene calls are TRBV11-3 and TRBJ2-7; 11 bases agree with TRBD2. From germline, CDR1 is SGHNT and CDR2 YENEEA. The CDR3 loop spans 13 amino acids. V was clipped by 3 bases and J by 13 bases; unmatched bases: 8. CDR3 loop: CASSLGTSGRSYF. The CDR3 DNA reads TGTGCCAGCAGCTTGGGCACTAGCGGGAGATCTTACTTC.

With regard to this clone: Given the absence of the conserved phenylalanine or tryptophan at the CDR3 end, a read error is likely. The chain joins TRBV5-1 to TRBJ2-7; 7 bases are shared with TRBD2. The germline gives CDR1 SGHRS, CDR2 YFSETQ. The junction had 7 bases not matched to a gene; V was cut back by 4 bases and J by 3 bases. The CDR3 runs to 14 residues. The CDR3 DNA reads TGCGCCAGCAGCCTAGAGGGAGGGAGCTACGAGCAGTACCTC. Protein product: CASSLEGGSYEQYL.

V is TRBV29-1 and J is TRBJ2-7; 7 nucleotides align to TRBD1. V shed 1 base and J 2 bases; nucleotides not matched to a gene: 5. Looked up from germline, CDR1 is SQVTM and CDR2 is ANQGSEA. The CDR3 sequence is 14 residues long. CDR3 sequence (DNA): TGCAGCGTTGAAGTCCGGGACAGCGCCTACGAGCAGTACTTC. It codes for CSVEVRDSAYEQYF.

The CDR3 bases are TGTGCCAGCAGTTTGGACAGGGCCCTTAGGGTGAACACTGAAGCTTTCTTT. As protein: CASSLDRALRVNTEAFF. This rearrangement joins TRBV28 to TRBJ1-1; TRBD1 matches 8 bases. V dropped 3 bases and J dropped 0; count of bases not matched to a gene: 9. CDR1 MDHEN and CDR2 SYDVKM come from the germline V gene. The CDR3 has 17 amino acids.

J is TRBJ1-4 and V is TRBV18; D is perhaps TRBD1 (5 bases). The CDR3 consists of 15 residues. From germline, CDR1 is KGHSH and CDR2 LQKENI. The germline V and J ends were trimmed by 3 bases and 4 bases, with 12 bases remaining between them. The CDR3 reads CASSPSTVINEKLFF. As DNA, the CDR3 is TGTGCCAGCTCACCCTCGACAGTAATTAATGAAAAACTGTTTTTT.

This sequence joins TRBV18 and TRBJ1-4, with TRBD1 matching over 7 bases. This CDR3 comprises 14 residues. The ends lost 6 bases at V and 0 bases at J; junction bases unmatched: 1. The germline V gene encodes CDR1 KGHSH and CDR2 LQKENI. The CDR3 bases are TGTGCCAGCTCGACAGGGTCAACTAATGAAAAACTGTTTTTT. It translates to CASSTGSTNEKLFF.

The chain is built from TRBV4-3 and TRBJ1-3; 7 bases are a match to TRBD1. From germline, CDR1 is LGHNA and CDR2 YSLEER. Trimming took 2 bases from V and 2 from J; bases not matched to a gene: 6. CDR3 length equals 16 residues. The CDR3 DNA reads as TGCGCCAGCAGCCAACACGGACAGGCTCCTGGAAACACCATATATTTT. Residues: CASSQHGQAPGNTIYF.

The J gene is TRBJ2-2, the V gene TRBV5-1; possibly TRBD1 for D (6 bases). This CDR3 region has 15 residues. V was pared by 3 bases and J by 0 bases, with 9 bases between. Germline V gives CDR1 SGHRS, CDR2 YFSETQ. Here the CDR3 DNA reads TGCGCCAGCAGCTCCTGGACAGCGAACACCGGGGAGCTGTTTTTT. It codes for CASSSWTANTGELFF.

This clone was recorded only once. The chain is built from TRBV7-3 and TRBJ2-5; TRBD2 agrees at 10 bases. Losses at the gene ends were 5 bases for V and 5 bases for J; bases not matched to a gene: 20. This CDR3 is 19 amino acids long. CDR1 and CDR2 (germline): SGHTA, FQGTGA. CDR3 nucleotide sequence: TGTGCCAGCAGCCAAGAGGGGGGACTAGCGCAAGACTTGCGGGAGACCCAGTACTTC. It specifies CASSQEGGLAQDLRETQYF.

The rearrangement links TRBV27 to TRBJ2-7; maybe TRBD1 (5 bases). The germline V gene encodes CDR1 MNHEY and CDR2 SMNVEV (reference sequence). V was shortened by 5 bases and J by 1 base, with 15 bases between the two germline ends. The CDR3 has 15 amino acids. CDR3 sequence reads: CASSQLDKVSYEQYF. For the CDR3, the DNA is TGTGCCAGCAGTCAACTGGACAAGGTATCCTACGAGCAGTACTTC.

The V and J genes are TRBV18 and TRBJ2-2; 11 nucleotides line up with TRBD2. Germline V CDR1 and CDR2: KGHSH, LQKENI. V lost 3 bases to trimming and J lost 0 bases; unmatched junction nucleotides: 12. CDR3 size: 20 residues. CDR3 amino acids: CASSPVLAGGPPANTGELFF. The CDR3 nucleotides are TGTGCCAGCTCACCTGTCCTAGCGGGAGGACCTCCCGCGAACACCGGGGAGCTGTTTTTT.

The chain joins TRBV4-3 to TRBJ2-2, with a tentative D call TRBD1 (6 bases). Trimming left V 1 base short and J 5 bases short, with 8 bases between. The CDR3 is made up of 14 amino acids. The germline V gene has CDR1 LGHNA and CDR2 YSLEER. This CDR3 is CASSQGGGTGELFF. The CDR3 bases are TGCGCCAGCAGCCAAGGAGGGGGTACCGGGGAGCTGTTTTTT.

The V call is TRBV18, the J call TRBJ1-1; no definite D call. The CDR3 extends over 15 amino acids. Germline loops: CDR1 KGHSH, CDR2 LQKENI. With 1 base removed from V and 1 base from J, the gap between germline ends came to 10 bases. The CDR3: CASSPRGHKNTEAFF. The CDR3 DNA is TGTGCCAGCTCACCACGAGGCCATAAGAACACTGAAGCTTTCTTT.

The rearrangement joins TRBV9 to TRBJ2-6; no reliable D call. Germline assignment: CDR1 SGDLS and CDR2 YYNGEE. The CDR3 is 15 residues long. Between the trimmed V and J ends, which lost 0 bases and 0 bases, there was a span of 4 bases. The CDR3 DNA follows: TGTGCCAGCAGCGTAGACAGCTCTGGGGCCAACGTCCTGACTTTC. Amino acid sequence: CASSVDSSGANVLTF.

This clone was counted a few times. V usage is TRBV2 and J usage is TRBJ1-2; maybe TRBD1 (5 bases). Germline V gene data show CDR1 as SNHLY and CDR2 as FYNNEI. CDR3 length: 12 residues. Deletions cut 4 bases from V and 8 bases from J, with 11 bases between. CDR3 bases: TGTGCCAGCAGTGTGGAGGGGAGGGGCTACACCTTC. This sequence encodes CASSVEGRGYTF. The whole variable domain, remainder taken from reference TRBV2 and TRBJ1-2, is EPEVTQTPSHQVTQMGQEVILRCVPISNHLYFYWYRQILGQKVEFLVSFYNNEISEKSEIFDDQFSVERPDGSNFTLKIRSTKLEDSAMYFCASSVEGRGYTFGSGTRLTVV.

The chain recombines TRBV28 with TRBJ2-7, with 7 nucleotides matching TRBD1. Unmatched junction bases numbered 10, after V lost 4 bases and J lost 7 bases. The CDR3 has 14 residues. Per germline, CDR1 MDHEN and CDR2 SYDVKM. CDR3 in amino acids: CASSSSTGVREQYF. For the CDR3, the DNA is TGTGCCAGCAGTTCGTCTACAGGGGTTCGGGAGCAGTACTTC.

The chain carries TRBV9 and TRBJ2-3, with D uncertain. This CDR3 has 14 amino acids. From germline, CDR1 is SGDLS and CDR2 YYNGEE. The germline V and J ends were trimmed by 0 bases and 3 bases, with 8 bases remaining between them. In DNA form, the CDR3 reads TGTGCCAGCAGCGTAGACTCCTTGACAGATACGCAGTATTTT. Translation: CASSVDSLTDTQYF. Combining the CDR3 with reference TRBV9 and TRBJ2-3 gives the whole variable domain DSGVTQTPKHLITATGQRVTLRCSPRSGDLSVYWYQQSLDQGLQFLIQYYNGEERAKGNILERFSAQQFPDLHSELNLSSLELGDSALYFCASSVDSLTDTQYFGPGTRLTVL.

The chain has TRBV7-9 and TRBJ2-7; D gene uncertain. Germline CDR1 is SEHNR and CDR2 is FQNEAQ (reference sequence). V was shortened by 4 bases and J by 0 bases, with 13 bases between the two germline ends. The CDR3 spans 15 residues. This CDR3 is CASSSIGQFSYEQYF. The CDR3 coding sequence is TGTGCCAGCAGCTCTATTGGGCAGTTCTCCTACGAGCAGTACTTC. Looking up the rest from reference TRBV7-9 and TRBJ2-7 gives the full variable domain: DTGVSQNPRHKITKRGQNVTFRCDPISEHNRLYWYRQTLGQGPEFLTYFQNEAQLEKSRLLSDRFSAERPKGSFSTLEIQRTEQGDSAMYLCASSSIGQFSYEQYFGPGTRLTVT.

The genes are TRBV5-1 and TRBJ2-2; TRBD1 matches at 11 bases. Germline CDR1 and CDR2: SGHRS and YFSETQ. CDR3 length equals 16 residues. Losses at the gene ends were 7 bases for V and 0 bases for J; bases not matched to a gene: 5. CDR3: CASQDRGPSNTGELFF. In nucleotides, the CDR3 is TGCGCCAGCCAGGACAGGGGGCCCTCGAACACCGGGGAGCTGTTTTTT.

The chain carries TRBV28 and TRBJ2-7, with D maybe TRBD1 (6 bases). This CDR3 is 14 amino acids long. Germline V gene sequence: CDR1 MDHEN, CDR2 SYDVKM. The ends were cut back, 2 bases at V and 2 bases at J, with 10 bases in the middle. The CDR3, as DNA: TGTGCCAGCAGTTTACCAGGACAGACCTACGAGCAGTACTTC. Amino acid sequence: CASSLPGQTYEQYF.